This T cell receptor beta chain was sequenced during a study of T cell responses to AZD1222 COVID-19 vaccine. Concerning this clone: As yet, its antigen is unknown.

The repertoire was sequenced with immunoSEQ multiplex PCR; TCRdb's copy has only in-frame clones and lacks some. Among roughly 150,000 clones, around 93% were seen once, and the ten largest hold 2.3%. General study results and limits: Clonal diversity was possibly underestimated; the donors were predominantly white British and more often female.

The source of this sequence is an adult in good health. The sequencing here drew on peripheral blood, taken on day 0 of AZD1222 vaccination.

The DNA for the CDR3 is TGTGCCAGCAGCCAGATATGGGGGACCCAGTACTTC. Its translation: CASSQIWGTQYF. V and J are TRBV14 and TRBJ2-5, with D unclear. V was pared by 3 bases and J by 7 bases, with 9 bases between. Germline CDR1 reads SGHDN; CDR2 reads FVKESK. The CDR3 has 12 residues.